What follows are 24 T cell receptor beta chains derived from one specimen sequenced in a study of blood T cell repertoires in COVID-19. Method: immunoSEQ multiplex PCR; TCRdb's copy keeps in-frame clones and lacks some. Altogether fewer than 200,000 clones are present, almost 85% being singletons, with the ten largest covering less than 3%. The sequenced sample was peripheral blood. Every receptor here comes from a woman aged 80 or over with COVID-19, enrolled during active disease.

The chain has TRBV5-1 and TRBJ2-7; 9 nucleotides align to TRBD2. The length of the CDR3 is 14 residues. The V gene end was trimmed by 5 bases and the J gene end by 3 bases; junction bases not matched to a gene: 6. Germline V gene lookup returns CDR1 SGHRS and CDR2 YFSETQ. The CDR3 sequence is CASRRTSENYEQYF. CDR3 DNA sequence: TGCGCCAGCAGAAGGACTAGCGAGAACTACGAGCAGTACTTC.

The chain carries TRBV28 and TRBJ1-1, with D perhaps TRBD1 (6 bases). V was clipped by 0 bases and J by 0 bases, with 17 bases between them. This CDR3 has 18 residues. Per the germline V gene, CDR1 is MDHEN and CDR2 is SYDVKM. CDR3 residues: CASSLWVSYGTMNTEAFF. The CDR3 DNA follows: TGTGCCAGCAGTTTATGGGTCAGTTATGGGACAATGAACACTGAAGCTTTCTTT. Complete variable domain (other parts from reference TRBV28 and TRBJ1-1): DVKVTQSSRYLVKRTGEKVFLECVQDMDHENMFWYRQDPGLGLRLIYFSYDVKMKEKGDIPEGYSVSREKKERFSLILESASTNQTSMYLCASSLWVSYGTMNTEAFFGQGTRLTVV.

This chain links TRBV10-1 with TRBJ2-7; maybe TRBD2 (5 bases). The CDR3 length is 13 residues. V lost 7 bases and J lost 1, with 11 bases in between. CDR1 WNHNN and CDR2 SYGVQD come from the germline V gene (reference sequence). CDR3 bases: TGCGCCAGCAAAACTAGATTTTCCTACGAGCAGTACTTC. Its translation is CASKTRFSYEQYF.

The V call is TRBV27, the J call TRBJ2-3; D perhaps matches TRBD2 (6 bases). Trimming took off 5 bases at V and 0 bases at J, with 15 bases between the two ends. Germline V gene sequence: CDR1 MNHEY, CDR2 SMNVEV (reference sequence). The CDR3 runs to 16 residues. The CDR3 DNA follows: TGTGCCAGCAGTGAGGGACTTACTACTAGCACAGATACGCAGTATTTT. This encodes CASSEGLTTSTDTQYF.

The CDR3 reads CASSLGRGGAWTQYF. For the CDR3, the DNA is TGTGCCAGCAGCTTAGGGCGCGGGGGGGCCTGGACCCAGTACTTC. The V gene is TRBV7-3, the J gene TRBJ2-5; 9 bases are a match to TRBD2. Germline CDR1 SGHTA, CDR2 FQGTGA. J gave up 7 bases and V 2 bases, and 8 bases lay outside the gene matches. This CDR3 contains 15 residues.

The V call is TRBV10-3, the J call TRBJ2-1, with 8 bases lining up with TRBD2. V trimming: 3 bases; J trimming: 1 base; junction bases outside the gene matches: 5. This CDR3 is 16 amino acids long. Germline lookup yields CDR1 ENHRY and CDR2 SYGVKD. The CDR3 DNA is TGTGCCATCAGTGAAAACGGGAGGGGTTCCTACAATGAGCAGTTCTTC. The encoded protein is CAISENGRGSYNEQFF.

The count of this clone is one. This rearrangement joins TRBV25-1 to TRBJ2-5; 8 bases match TRBD2. CDR1 and CDR2 from the germline V gene are MGHDK and SYGVNS. The V and J ends lost 3 bases and 5 bases, in that order; junction bases with no gene match: 8. This CDR3 comprises 15 residues. The CDR3: CASSDPAGERETQYF. The DNA of the CDR3 is TGTGCCAGCAGTGATCCAGCGGGAGAGAGGGAGACCCAGTACTTC.

V gene TRBV6-1 combines with J gene TRBJ2-2; 10 bases fit TRBD2. Per the germline V gene, CDR1 is MNHNS and CDR2 is SASEGT. The CDR3 loop spans 17 amino acids. Unmatched junction bases numbered 8, after V lost 2 bases and J lost 5 bases. CDR3 region: CASSEFLAGAGTGELFF. CDR3 in DNA: TGTGCCAGCAGTGAATTTCTAGCGGGAGCAGGAACCGGGGAGCTGTTTTTT.

The rearrangement joins TRBV10-3 to TRBJ2-7; the match to TRBD1 covers 7 bases. CDR3 size: 14 residues. Per germline, CDR1 ENHRY and CDR2 SYGVKD. V gave up 6 bases and J gave up 5 bases; unmatched junction bases: 10. CDR3 sequence reads: CAIRHRDSPHEQYF. CDR3 in DNA: TGTGCCATCAGACACAGGGACAGCCCCCACGAGCAGTACTTC.

The chain is built from TRBV19 and TRBJ2-7, with 7 bases identical to TRBD2. J was trimmed by 5 bases and V by 1 base; bases with no gene match: 8. This CDR3 has 15 residues. Germline CDR1 and CDR2: LNHDA and SQIVND (reference sequence). Here the CDR3 reads CASSIGAGSWNEQYF. CDR3 DNA: TGTGCCAGTAGTATAGGAGCGGGGAGCTGGAACGAGCAGTACTTC.

The gene calls are TRBV11-2 and TRBJ1-2, with 7 bases identical to TRBD1. The length of the CDR3 is 16 residues. The V and J ends lost 1 base and 0 bases, in that order; junction bases with no gene match: 5. Germline V CDR1 and CDR2: SGHAT, FQNNGV. CDR3 amino acids: CASSLGGTATNYGYTF. The CDR3 coding sequence is TGTGCCAGCAGCTTAGGTGGGACAGCTACTAACTATGGCTACACCTTC.

The rearrangement uses TRBV2 and TRBJ1-4; 10 bases match TRBD1. Germline V CDR1 and CDR2: SNHLY, FYNNEI. The trim removed 6 bases at V and 8 bases at J, leaving 6 bases unmatched. The CDR3 totals 14 residues. This chain's CDR3 is CASSPGTGEEKLFF. In DNA form, the CDR3 reads TGTGCCAGCAGCCCTGGGACAGGGGAGGAAAAACTGTTTTTT.

CDR3 in DNA: TGCGCCAGCAGCTTCAGCGGGATGAACACCGGGGAGCTGTTTTTT. It translates to CASSFSGMNTGELFF. The chain is built from TRBV5-1 and TRBJ2-2, with TRBD2 matching 7 bases. The CDR3 is made up of 15 amino acids. Germline-derived CDR1 and CDR2 are SGHRS and YFSETQ. V lost 2 bases to trimming and J lost 1 base; unmatched junction nucleotides: 2.

J is TRBJ2-1 and V is TRBV5-1; a weak D match, TRBD1 (5 bases). The CDR3 loop spans 20 amino acids. Germline lookup yields CDR1 SGHRS and CDR2 YFSETQ. V gave up 4 bases and J gave up 0 bases, with 26 bases separating them. CDR3 DNA sequence: TGCGCCAGCAGCGGCCAACGAAAGGGGCCCACTTTTAGCTCCTACAATGAGCAGTTCTTC. Translating gives CASSGQRKGPTFSSYNEQFF.

J is TRBJ2-5 and V is TRBV6-5; tentatively, D is TRBD1 (5 bases). Germline V gene lookup returns CDR1 MNHEY and CDR2 SVGAGI. This CDR3 region has 13 residues. V shed 7 bases and J shed 1 base, with 10 bases lying between them. The DNA for the CDR3 is TGTGCCAGCACCCGACAGCTCCAAGAGACCCAGTACTTC. The encoded protein is CASTRQLQETQYF.

The chain has TRBV2 and TRBJ2-3; TRBD2 might be the D (6 bases). The CDR3 runs 16 residues. Looked up from germline, CDR1 is SNHLY and CDR2 is FYNNEI. V was pared by 9 bases and J by 2 bases, with 21 bases between. CDR3: CARTRGSRGSTDTQYF. In DNA, the CDR3 is TGTGCCAGGACCCGGGGGTCGCGGGGTTCCACAGATACGCAGTATTTT.

This clone showed up just a few times. The chain uses TRBV15 and TRBJ1-2; D possibly corresponds to TRBD1 (5 bases). CDR1 and CDR2 from the germline V gene are LNHNV and YYDKDF (reference sequence). V was cut by 2 bases and J by 4 bases, with 11 bases left in between. This CDR3 has 14 amino acids. CDR3 nucleotides: TGTGCCACCAGCAGACAAGACAGCGCCTATGGCTACACCTTC. It encodes CATSRQDSAYGYTF.

J is TRBJ2-1 and V is TRBV6-5, with D uncertain. Trimming took off 0 bases at V and 15 bases at J, with 12 bases between the two ends. The germline V gene has CDR1 MNHEY and CDR2 SVGAGI. This CDR3 region has 12 residues. The CDR3 protein is CASSYSTPSTFF. The CDR3 DNA follows: TGTGCCAGCAGTTACTCAACTCCGTCAACGTTCTTC.

The chain uses TRBV12-1 and TRBJ1-2; the tabulated D call, TRBD1, remains unverified against the DNA. TRBV12-1 is classified as a pseudogene. The CDR3 has 17 amino acids. The CDR3 spells CASSPGPGQSPNYGYTF. Here the CDR3 DNA reads TGTGCCAGCAGCCCGGGCCCCGGACAGTCACCTAACTATGGCTACACCTTC.

In nucleotides, the CDR3 is TGCAGTGTATATGGCTACACCTTC. It yields the protein CSVYGYTF. This sequence joins TRBV20-1 and TRBJ1-2; D is ambiguous. The germline V and J ends were trimmed by 7 bases and 5 bases, with 2 bases remaining between them. Germline CDR1 is DFQATT and CDR2 is SNEGSKA (reference sequence). CDR3 length: 8 residues.

This clone came up a few times. This chain connects TRBV7-3 to TRBJ2-1; the D is unclear. The V end was cut by 2 bases, the J end by 9 bases, with 11 bases between. The CDR3 has 13 amino acids. The V gene's germline CDR1 is SGHTA and CDR2 FQGTGA. CDR3: CASSLLTTTEQFF. CDR3 coding DNA: TGTGCCAGCAGCTTACTTACTACGACTGAGCAGTTCTTC.

Details on this clone: Other DNA sequences from this sample encode an identical CDR3 as well. The chain uses TRBV7-3 and TRBJ2-3; TRBD1 agrees at 10 bases. Germline lookup yields CDR1 SGHTA and CDR2 FQGTGA. This CDR3 has 15 amino acids. V shed 5 bases and J 2 bases; nucleotides not matched to a gene: 4. The CDR3 nucleotides read TGTGCCAGCAGCCTTGGGACAGGGGTCACAGATACGCAGTATTTT. It encodes CASSLGTGVTDTQYF.

Details on this clone: At one end, the junction sequence differs from germline, possibly due to a read error. The gene calls are TRBV29-1 and TRBJ1-1; 7 bases agree with TRBD1. Germline V lookup: CDR1 SQVTM, CDR2 ANQGSEA. The CDR3 totals 14 residues. DNA for the CDR3: TGCAGCGTTGACGGGACAGTTGAGAACGCTGAAGCTTTCTTT. Its protein is CSVDGTVENAEAFF.

The chain has TRBV7-9 and TRBJ1-2; tentatively, D is TRBD1 (5 bases). The CDR3 covers 12 residues. Germline CDR1 is SEHNR and CDR2 is FQNEAQ (reference sequence). V was clipped by 3 bases and J by 6 bases, with 8 bases between them. The CDR3 nucleotides are TGTGCCAGCAGCTTGGGGGAGGATGGCTACACCTTC. This gives the protein CASSLGEDGYTF.